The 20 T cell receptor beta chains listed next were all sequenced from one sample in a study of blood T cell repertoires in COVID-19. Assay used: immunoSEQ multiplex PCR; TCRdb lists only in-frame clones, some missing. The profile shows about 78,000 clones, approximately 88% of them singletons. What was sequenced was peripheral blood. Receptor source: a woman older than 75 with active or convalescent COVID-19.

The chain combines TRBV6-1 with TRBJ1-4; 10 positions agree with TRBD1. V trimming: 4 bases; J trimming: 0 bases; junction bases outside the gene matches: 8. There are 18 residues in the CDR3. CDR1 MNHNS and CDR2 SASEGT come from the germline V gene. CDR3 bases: TGTGCCAGCAGTGTTTTACCGGGACAGGGGACAACTAATGAAAAACTGTTTTTT. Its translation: CASSVLPGQGTTNEKLFF.

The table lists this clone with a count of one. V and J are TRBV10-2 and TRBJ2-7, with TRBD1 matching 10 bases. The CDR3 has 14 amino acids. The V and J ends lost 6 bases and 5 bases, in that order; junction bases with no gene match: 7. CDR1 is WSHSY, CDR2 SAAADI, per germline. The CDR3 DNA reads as TGCGCCAGCAGGCAGACAGGGGGCCTCCACGAGCAGTACTTC. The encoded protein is CASRQTGGLHEQYF.

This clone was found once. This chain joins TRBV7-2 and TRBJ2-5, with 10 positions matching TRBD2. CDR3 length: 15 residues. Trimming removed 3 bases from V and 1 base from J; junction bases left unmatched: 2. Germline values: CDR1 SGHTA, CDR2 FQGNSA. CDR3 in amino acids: CASSFQRGGQETQYF. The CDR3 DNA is TGTGCCAGCAGCTTTCAGCGGGGGGGCCAAGAGACCCAGTACTTC.

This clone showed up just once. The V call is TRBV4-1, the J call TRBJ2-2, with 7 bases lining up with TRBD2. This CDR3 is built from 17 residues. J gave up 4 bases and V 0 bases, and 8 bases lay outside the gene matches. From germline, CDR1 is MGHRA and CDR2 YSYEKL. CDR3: CASSQEPSGPSTGELFF. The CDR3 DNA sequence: TGCGCCAGCAGCCAAGAACCTAGCGGTCCTAGCACCGGGGAGCTGTTTTTT.

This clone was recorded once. The CDR3 loop is CASSFTGSTDTQYF. As DNA, the CDR3 is TGTGCCAGCAGTTTTACGGGATCCACAGATACGCAGTATTTT. This rearrangement joins TRBV6-2 or TRBV6-3 to TRBJ2-3; D perhaps matches TRBD2 (5 bases). CDR1 is MNHEY and CDR2 is SVGEGT in the germline V gene. V shed 4 bases and J shed 2 bases, with 10 bases lying between them. There are 14 residues in the CDR3.

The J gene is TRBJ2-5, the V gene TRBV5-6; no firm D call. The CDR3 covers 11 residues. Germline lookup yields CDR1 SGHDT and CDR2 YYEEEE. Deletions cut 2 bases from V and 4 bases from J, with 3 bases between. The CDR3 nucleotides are TGTGCCAGCAGCTTTAGAGAGACCCAGTACTTC. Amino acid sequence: CASSFRETQYF.

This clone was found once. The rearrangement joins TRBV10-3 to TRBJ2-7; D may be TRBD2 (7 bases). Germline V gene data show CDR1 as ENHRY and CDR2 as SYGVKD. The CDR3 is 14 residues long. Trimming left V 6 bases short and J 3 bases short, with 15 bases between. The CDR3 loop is CAIRPQGGGYEQYF. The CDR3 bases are TGTGCCATCAGGCCACAGGGAGGGGGCTACGAGCAGTACTTC.

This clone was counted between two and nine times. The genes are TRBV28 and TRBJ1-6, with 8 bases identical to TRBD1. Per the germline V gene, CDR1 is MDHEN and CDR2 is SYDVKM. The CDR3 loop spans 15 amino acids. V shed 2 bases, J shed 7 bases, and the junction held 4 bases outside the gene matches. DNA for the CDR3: TGTGCCAGCAGTTTAACGGACAGGGTGAATTCACCCCTCCACTTT. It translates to CASSLTDRVNSPLHF.

CDR3 DNA sequence: TGTGCCAGCAGTTACTCGAGGGACAGGGGGCGTGTAGCCAAAAACATTCAGTACTTC. It codes for CASSYSRDRGRVAKNIQYF. The chain is built from TRBV6-2 or TRBV6-3 and TRBJ2-4; 12 bases match TRBD1. The CDR3 is made up of 19 amino acids. V trimming: 0 bases; J trimming: 0 bases; junction bases outside the gene matches: 6. From germline, CDR1 is MNHEY and CDR2 SVGEGT.

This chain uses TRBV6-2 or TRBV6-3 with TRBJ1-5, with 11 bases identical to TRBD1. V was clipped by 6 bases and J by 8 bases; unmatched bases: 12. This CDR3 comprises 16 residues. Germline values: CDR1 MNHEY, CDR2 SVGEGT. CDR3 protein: CASSRPGQGGGKPQHF. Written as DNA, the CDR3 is TGTGCCAGCAGCCGGCCGGGACAGGGGGGTGGAAAGCCCCAGCATTTT.

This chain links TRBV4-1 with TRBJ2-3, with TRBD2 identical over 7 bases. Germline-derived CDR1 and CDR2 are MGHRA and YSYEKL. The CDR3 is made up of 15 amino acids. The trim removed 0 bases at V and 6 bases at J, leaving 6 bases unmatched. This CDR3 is CASSQDQRGGDTQYF. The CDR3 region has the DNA TGCGCCAGCAGCCAAGACCAGCGGGGAGGGGATACGCAGTATTTT.

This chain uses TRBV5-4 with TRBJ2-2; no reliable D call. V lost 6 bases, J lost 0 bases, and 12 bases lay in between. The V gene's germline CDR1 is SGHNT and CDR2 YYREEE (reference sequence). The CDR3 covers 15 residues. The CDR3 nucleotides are TGTGCCAGCAAGCAAAGTAACCCGAACACCGGGGAGCTGTTTTTT. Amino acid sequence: CASKQSNPNTGELFF.

As DNA, the CDR3 is TGTGCCAGCAGCTTCGGGACTAGCGGCGTCAATGAGCAGTTCTTC. It encodes CASSFGTSGVNEQFF. The chain couples TRBV3-1 (or the pseudogene TRBV3-2) to TRBJ2-1; TRBD2 agrees at 11 bases. After removal of 5 bases from V and 6 bases from J, the junction contained 6 bases not matched to a gene. Germline loops: CDR1 LGHDT, CDR2 YNNKEL (reference sequence). This CDR3 region has 15 residues.

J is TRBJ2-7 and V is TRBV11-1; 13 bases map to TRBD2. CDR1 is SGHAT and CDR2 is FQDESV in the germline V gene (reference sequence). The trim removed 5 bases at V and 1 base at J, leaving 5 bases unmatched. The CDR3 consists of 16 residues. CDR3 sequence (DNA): TGTGCCAGCAGCAAGGGACTAGCGGGACTTTCCTACGAGCAGTACTTC. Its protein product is CASSKGLAGLSYEQYF.

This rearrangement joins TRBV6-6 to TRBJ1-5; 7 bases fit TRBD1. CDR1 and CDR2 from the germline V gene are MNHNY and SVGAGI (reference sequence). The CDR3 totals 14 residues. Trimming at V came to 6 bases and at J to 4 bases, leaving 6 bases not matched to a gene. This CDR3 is CASRVLTGNQPQHF. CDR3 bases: TGTGCCAGCAGAGTATTGACAGGGAATCAGCCCCAGCATTTT.

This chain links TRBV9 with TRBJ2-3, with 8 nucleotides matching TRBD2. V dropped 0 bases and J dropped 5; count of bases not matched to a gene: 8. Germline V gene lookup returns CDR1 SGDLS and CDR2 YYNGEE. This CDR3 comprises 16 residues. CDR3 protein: CASSVGAGGHGDTQYF. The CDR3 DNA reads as TGTGCCAGCAGCGTAGGGGCGGGGGGCCATGGAGATACGCAGTATTTT.

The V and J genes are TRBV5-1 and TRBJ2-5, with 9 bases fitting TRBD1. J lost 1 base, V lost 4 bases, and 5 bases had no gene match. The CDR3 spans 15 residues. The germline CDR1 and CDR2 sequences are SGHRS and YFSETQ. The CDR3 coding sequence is TGCGCCAGCAGCACGGGACAGGGCTTCCAAGAGACCCAGTACTTC. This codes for CASSTGQGFQETQYF.

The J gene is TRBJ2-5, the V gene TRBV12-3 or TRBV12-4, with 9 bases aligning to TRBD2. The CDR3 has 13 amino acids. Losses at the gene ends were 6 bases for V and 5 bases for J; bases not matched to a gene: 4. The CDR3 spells CASRSGGQETQYF. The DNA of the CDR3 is TGTGCCAGCAGAAGCGGGGGGCAGGAGACCCAGTACTTC.

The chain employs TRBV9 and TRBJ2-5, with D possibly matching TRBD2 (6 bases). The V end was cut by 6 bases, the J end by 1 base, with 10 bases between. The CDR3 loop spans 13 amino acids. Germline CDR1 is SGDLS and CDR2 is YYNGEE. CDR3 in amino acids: CASNRRAQETQYF. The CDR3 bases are TGTGCCAGCAACCGGAGGGCCCAAGAGACCCAGTACTTC. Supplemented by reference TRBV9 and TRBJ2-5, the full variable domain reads DSGVTQTPKHLITATGQRVTLRCSPRSGDLSVYWYQQSLDQGLQFLIQYYNGEERAKGNILERFSAQQFPDLHSELNLSSLELGDSALYFCASNRRAQETQYFGPGTRLLVL.

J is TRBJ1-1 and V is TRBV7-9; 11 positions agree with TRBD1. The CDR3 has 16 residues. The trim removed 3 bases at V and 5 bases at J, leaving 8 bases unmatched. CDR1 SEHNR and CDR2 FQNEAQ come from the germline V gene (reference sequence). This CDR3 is CASSFGQGARKTEAFF. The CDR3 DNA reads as TGTGCCAGCAGCTTCGGACAGGGGGCGAGGAAAACTGAAGCTTTCTTT.